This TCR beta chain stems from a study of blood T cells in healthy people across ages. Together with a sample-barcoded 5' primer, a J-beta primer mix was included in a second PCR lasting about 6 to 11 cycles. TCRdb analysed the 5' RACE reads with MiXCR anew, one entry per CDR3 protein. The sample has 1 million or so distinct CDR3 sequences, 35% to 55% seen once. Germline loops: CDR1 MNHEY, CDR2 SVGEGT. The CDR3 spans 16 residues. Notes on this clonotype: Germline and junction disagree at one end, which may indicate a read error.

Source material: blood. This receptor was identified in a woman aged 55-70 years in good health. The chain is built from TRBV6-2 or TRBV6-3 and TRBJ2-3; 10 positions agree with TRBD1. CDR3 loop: CAGSVGQGVRGDTQYF. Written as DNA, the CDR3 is TGTGCCGGCAGTGTTGGACAGGGGGTTAGGGGAGATACGCAGTATTTT.